This passage covers 26 T cell receptor beta chains from one sample sequenced in a study of radiotherapy plus CTLA-4 blockade in lung cancer. Measured with immunoSEQ multiplex PCR; TCRdb has only the in-frame clones, and not every one. This table holds roughly 92,000 clones, approximately 86% found once. The sample here was peripheral blood, taken from a patient treated with radiotherapy plus ipilimumab. All receptors derive from a human donor with non-small cell lung cancer who had a partial response to radiotherapy plus ipilimumab.

The J gene is TRBJ2-1, the V gene TRBV5-1; 11 nucleotides line up with TRBD2. Trimming cost V 0 bases and J 3 bases; bases outside gene matches: 5. Germline CDR1 and CDR2: SGHRS and YFSETQ. The CDR3 loop spans 17 amino acids. This CDR3 reads CASSLATGTSGYNEQFF. CDR3 nucleotides: TGCGCCAGCAGCTTGGCGACCGGGACTAGCGGCTACAATGAGCAGTTCTTC.

V is TRBV5-1 and J is TRBJ2-1, with 8 bases matching TRBD2. Germline CDR1 and CDR2: SGHRS and YFSETQ. The CDR3 is made up of 16 amino acids. With V trimmed by 4 bases and J by 1 base, 7 bases remained unmatched. The CDR3 spells CASSAGLVRSYNEQFF. The DNA for the CDR3 is TGCGCCAGCAGCGCGGGACTAGTAAGATCCTACAATGAGCAGTTCTTC.

This chain connects TRBV19 to TRBJ2-3, with 8 bases aligning to TRBD2. Trimming took 3 bases from V and 3 from J; bases not matched to a gene: 2. The CDR3 is 14 amino acids. Looked up from germline, CDR1 is LNHDA and CDR2 is SQIVND (reference sequence). The DNA for the CDR3 is TGTGCCAGTAGTATCCAGCGGGGGACAGATACGCAGTATTTT. Translation: CASSIQRGTDTQYF.

The chain recombines TRBV4-1 with TRBJ1-4; D might be TRBD1 (6 bases). The V and J ends lost 4 bases and 1 base respectively, with 10 bases between them. The germline V gene has CDR1 MGHRA and CDR2 YSYEKL. The CDR3 runs to 15 residues. In DNA form, the CDR3 reads TGCGCCAGCAGCCGAGACAGGATAACTAATGAAAAACTGTTTTTT. This gives the protein CASSRDRITNEKLFF.

This rearrangement joins TRBV7-6 to TRBJ2-1; 9 nucleotides align to TRBD1. This CDR3 is built from 15 residues. Looked up from germline, CDR1 is SGHVS and CDR2 is FNYEAQ. V lost 3 bases and J lost 4; bases outside the gene matches: 4. This CDR3 is CASSLGTGKYNEQFF. The CDR3 coding sequence is TGTGCCAGCAGCTTGGGGACAGGGAAATACAATGAGCAGTTCTTC.

The V call is TRBV11-3, the J call TRBJ2-7; 7 positions match TRBD1. Germline V CDR1 and CDR2: SGHNT, YENEEA. V was clipped by 2 bases and J by 6 bases; unmatched bases: 4. This CDR3 is built from 13 residues. Here the CDR3 DNA reads TGTGCCAGCAGCTTAAACAGGGGCGGCGAGCAGTACGTC. Translation: CASSLNRGGEQYV.

The V gene is TRBV28, the J gene TRBJ1-5; the match to TRBD1 covers 12 bases. Germline CDR1 reads MDHEN; CDR2 reads SYDVKM. V lost 5 bases, J lost 6 bases, and 5 bases stayed unmatched. The CDR3 contains 15 residues. The CDR3 sequence: CASSGGQGASQPQHF. Here the CDR3 DNA reads TGTGCCAGCAGTGGGGGACAGGGGGCGAGTCAGCCCCAGCATTTT.

V and J are TRBV29-1 and TRBJ1-1, with D unresolved. The CDR3 is made up of 16 amino acids. With 4 bases removed from V and 0 bases from J, the gap between germline ends came to 18 bases. Germline V gene lookup returns CDR1 SQVTM and CDR2 ANQGSEA. The CDR3 sequence is CSVVKVGQGMNTEAFF. The CDR3 DNA is TGCAGCGTTGTAAAGGTGGGCCAAGGTATGAACACTGAAGCTTTCTTT.

The chain is built from TRBV6-1 and TRBJ1-1; D is perhaps TRBD1 (5 bases). The CDR3 has 14 residues. Trimming removed 4 bases from V and 3 bases from J, with 12 bases in between. Germline V gives CDR1 MNHNS, CDR2 SASEGT. CDR3 DNA: TGTGCCAGCAGTGTCGCAGGGAGGGACACTGAAGCTTTCTTT. This encodes CASSVAGRDTEAFF.

V usage is TRBV10-3 and J usage is TRBJ2-1, with 7 bases aligning to TRBD2. In germline, CDR1 is ENHRY, CDR2 SYGVKD. V lost 10 bases, J lost 2 bases, and 5 bases stayed unmatched. The CDR3 runs to 13 residues. In DNA, the CDR3 is TGTGCCAGCGGGACTACCACCTACAATGAGCAGTTCTTC. Its translation is CASGTTTYNEQFF.

This chain connects TRBV20-1 to TRBJ1-1; D uncertain. With 3 bases removed from V and 8 bases from J, the gap between germline ends came to 7 bases. The CDR3 has 10 residues. Germline lookup yields CDR1 DFQATT and CDR2 SNEGSKA (reference sequence). CDR3 in DNA: TGCAGTGCTAGCCGGGTAGAAGCTTTCTTT. It yields the protein CSASRVEAFF.

The genes are TRBV6-6 and TRBJ1-6; D is unresolved. Germline CDR1 and CDR2: MNHNY and SVGAGI (reference sequence). The ends were cut back, 7 bases at V and 7 bases at J, with 17 bases in the middle. CDR3 length: 15 amino acids. The CDR3 reads CASNTQTPPNSPLHF. CDR3 nucleotide sequence: TGTGCCAGCAATACCCAGACACCCCCAAATTCACCCCTCCACTTT.

This chain links TRBV10-1 with TRBJ1-5, with D tentatively TRBD1 (6 bases). CDR1 is WNHNN and CDR2 is SYGVQD in the germline V gene (reference sequence). The germline V and J ends were trimmed by 4 bases and 6 bases, with 13 bases remaining between them. The CDR3 loop spans 14 amino acids. The CDR3 region has the DNA TGCGCCAGCAGTGGAGGGGGTTACGGTCAGCCCCAGCATTTT. It translates to CASSGGGYGQPQHF.

This clone was recorded once. This sequence joins TRBV29-1 and TRBJ2-1; TRBD1 matches at 10 bases. V was pared by 8 bases and J by 12 bases, with 13 bases of the junction left unmatched. Per the germline V gene, CDR1 is SQVTM and CDR2 is ANQGSEA. The CDR3 consists of 13 residues. The CDR3 spells CSIGQGVISGQFF. The CDR3 DNA reads TGCAGCATCGGACAGGGGGTCATCTCTGGGCAGTTCTTC.

The CDR3 region has the DNA TGTGCCAGCAGTTACTCGACAGGCCAAAGGCGAGAGATGGCCCAGTACTTC. Amino acid sequence: CASSYSTGQRREMAQYF. The chain recombines TRBV6-8 with TRBJ2-5; possible D gene TRBD1, 6 bases. The CDR3 covers 17 residues. CDR1 and CDR2 from the germline V gene are MNHGY and SAAAGT. Trimming stripped 0 bases from V and 9 bases from J, with 23 bases between.

This chain links TRBV15 with TRBJ2-3; no definite D call. The CDR3 covers 15 residues. Germline CDR1 is LNHNV and CDR2 is YYDKDF (reference sequence). Trimming removed 6 bases from V and 6 bases from J, with 19 bases in between. This CDR3 is CATRGAFGSSDTQYF. DNA for the CDR3: TGTGCCACCAGAGGAGCGTTCGGGTCCTCCGATACGCAGTATTTT.

The chain recombines TRBV11-2 with TRBJ2-1; 14 bases are shared with TRBD2. CDR1 is SGHAT and CDR2 is FQNNGV in the germline V gene. There are 16 residues in the CDR3. V lost 5 bases to trimming and J lost 10 bases; unmatched junction nucleotides: 10. The CDR3 is CASSPTSGRAGSEQFF. The CDR3 coding sequence is TGTGCCAGCAGCCCGACTAGCGGGAGGGCAGGGTCGGAGCAGTTCTTC.

The chain recombines TRBV29-1 with TRBJ2-1; 8 positions agree with TRBD1. Per germline, CDR1 SQVTM and CDR2 ANQGSEA. J was trimmed by 0 bases and V by 7 bases; bases with no gene match: 8. The CDR3 has 15 amino acids. The DNA for the CDR3 is TGCAGCGAAGGACAGGGCGTCTGCTCCTACAATGAGCAGTTCTTC. It is translated as CSEGQGVCSYNEQFF.

This clone was observed once. CDR3 coding DNA: TGTGCCAGCAGCTTAGTTGCGATCTCTGGAAACACCATATATTTT. Translated, it gives CASSLVAISGNTIYF. The chain joins TRBV7-2 to TRBJ1-3; D not certain. CDR3 length: 15 amino acids. The germline V and J ends were trimmed by 1 base and 0 bases, with 7 bases remaining between them. Germline V gene sequence: CDR1 SGHTA, CDR2 FQGNSA.

The chain's CDR3 is CASSPTSGSIHNEQFF. The DNA for the CDR3 is TGTGCCAGCAGCCCAACTAGCGGGAGCATCCACAATGAGCAGTTCTTC. The V gene is TRBV14, the J gene TRBJ2-1; TRBD2 matches at 11 bases. The V and J ends lost 4 bases and 5 bases, in that order; junction bases with no gene match: 7. The CDR3 extends over 16 amino acids. CDR1 is SGHDN and CDR2 is FVKESK in the germline V gene.

The chain carries TRBV6-5 and TRBJ1-3; possible D gene TRBD1, 6 bases. The V gene's germline CDR1 is MNHEY and CDR2 SVGAGI. Trimming cost V 0 bases and J 1 base, with 10 bases left between them. The CDR3 length is 16 residues. Here the CDR3 reads CASSYSGGASGNTIYF. DNA for the CDR3: TGTGCCAGCAGTTACTCCGGGGGGGCATCTGGAAACACCATATATTTT.

This sequence joins TRBV6-5 and TRBJ1-2, with D possibly TRBD1 on 5 matching bases. V lost 6 bases, J lost 2 bases, and 10 bases lay in between. This CDR3 has 13 amino acids. Germline V gives CDR1 MNHEY, CDR2 SVGAGI. The CDR3, as DNA: TGTGCCAGCAGACAGGACGAAAACTATGGCTACACCTTC. Protein: CASRQDENYGYTF.

The chain joins TRBV7-9 to TRBJ2-2; possibly TRBD1 for D (6 bases). V was shortened by 5 bases and J by 2 bases, with 18 bases between the two germline ends. The CDR3 covers 17 residues. Germline V gene data show CDR1 as SEHNR and CDR2 as FQNEAQ (reference sequence). CDR3 DNA sequence: TGTGCCAGCAGCCCCATACAGGGAATACTAAACACCGGGGAGCTGTTTTTT. Protein: CASSPIQGILNTGELFF. The full variable domain, rest sourced from reference TRBV7-9 and TRBJ2-2, is DTGVSQNPRHKITKRGQNVTFRCDPISEHNRLYWYRQTLGQGPEFLTYFQNEAQLEKSRLLSDRFSAERPKGSFSTLEIQRTEQGDSAMYLCASSPIQGILNTGELFFGEGSRLTVL.

This clone was counted only a few times. V gene TRBV25-1 combines with J gene TRBJ2-3; D remains unclear. V lost 3 bases and J 2 bases, leaving 9 bases between the germline ends. Germline CDR1 reads MGHDK; CDR2 reads SYGVNS. This CDR3 is 14 amino acids long. The CDR3 spells CASSDTRTTDTQYF. The CDR3 bases are TGTGCCAGCAGTGACACCAGAACCACAGATACGCAGTATTTT.

This clone has just a few counts. V and J are TRBV7-2 and TRBJ2-3; TRBD2 matches at 15 bases. V was pared by 4 bases and J by 5 bases, with 7 bases of the junction left unmatched. Germline loops: CDR1 SGHTA, CDR2 FQGNSA. CDR3 length equals 17 residues. The CDR3 DNA is TGTGCCAGCAGCTCGAGGACTAGCGGGAGGGCCCAAGATACGCAGTATTTT. As protein: CASSSRTSGRAQDTQYF.

This chain connects TRBV30 to TRBJ2-2; D is possibly TRBD2 (6 bases). The CDR3 is made up of 16 amino acids. Germline V CDR1 and CDR2: GTSNPN, SVGIG (reference sequence). V was trimmed by 2 bases and J by 1 base, leaving 14 bases between them. CDR3 coding DNA: TGTGCCTGGAGTAATCCCGGGAGTAGGAACACCGGGGAGCTGTTTTTT. This encodes CAWSNPGSRNTGELFF.